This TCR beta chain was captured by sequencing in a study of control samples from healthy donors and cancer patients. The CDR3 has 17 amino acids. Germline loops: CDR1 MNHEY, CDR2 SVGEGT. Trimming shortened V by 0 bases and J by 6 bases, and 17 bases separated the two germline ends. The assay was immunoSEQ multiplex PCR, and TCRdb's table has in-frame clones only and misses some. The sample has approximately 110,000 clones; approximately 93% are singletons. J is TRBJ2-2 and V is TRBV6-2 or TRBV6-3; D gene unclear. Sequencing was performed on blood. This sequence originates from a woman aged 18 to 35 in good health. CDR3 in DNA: TGTGCCAGCAGTTACTCTACTCGAGCTTTTACGGCCGGGGAGCTGTTTTTT. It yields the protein CASSYSTRAFTAGELFF.